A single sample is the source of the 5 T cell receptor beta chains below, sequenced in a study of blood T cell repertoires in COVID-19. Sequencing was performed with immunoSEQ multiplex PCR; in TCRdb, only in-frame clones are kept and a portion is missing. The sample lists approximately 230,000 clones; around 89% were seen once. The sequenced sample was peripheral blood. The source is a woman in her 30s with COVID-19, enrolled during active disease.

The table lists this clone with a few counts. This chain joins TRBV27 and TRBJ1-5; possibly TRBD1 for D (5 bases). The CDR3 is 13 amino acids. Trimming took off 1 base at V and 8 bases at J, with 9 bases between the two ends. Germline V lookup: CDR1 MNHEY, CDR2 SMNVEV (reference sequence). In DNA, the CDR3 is TGTGCCAGCAGTTTATTGGGGGGAAAGCCCCAGCATTTT. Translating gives CASSLLGGKPQHF.

The CDR3 bases are TGTGCCAGCAGCTTACTTACTGACAATGAGCAGTTCTTC. Protein sequence: CASSLLTDNEQFF. This chain uses TRBV11-2 with TRBJ2-1; D is undetermined. Trimming removed 2 bases at V and 5 bases at J, with 7 bases between. The CDR3 extends over 13 amino acids. Per germline, CDR1 SGHAT and CDR2 FQNNGV.

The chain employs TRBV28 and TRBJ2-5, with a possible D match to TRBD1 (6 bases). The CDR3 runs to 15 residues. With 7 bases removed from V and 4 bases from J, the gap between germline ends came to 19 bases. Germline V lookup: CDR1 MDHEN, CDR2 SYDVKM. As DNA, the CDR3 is TGTGCCAGCACCTCTCTATGGGGGCGCGTAGAGACCCAGTACTTC. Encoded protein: CASTSLWGRVETQYF.

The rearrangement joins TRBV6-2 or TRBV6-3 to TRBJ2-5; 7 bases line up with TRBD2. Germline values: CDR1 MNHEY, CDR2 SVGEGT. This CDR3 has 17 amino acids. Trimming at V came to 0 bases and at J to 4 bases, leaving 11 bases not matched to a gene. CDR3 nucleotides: TGTGCCAGCAGTTACTCGATGCCAGCGGGGATCGGAGAGACCCAGTACTTC. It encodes CASSYSMPAGIGETQYF.

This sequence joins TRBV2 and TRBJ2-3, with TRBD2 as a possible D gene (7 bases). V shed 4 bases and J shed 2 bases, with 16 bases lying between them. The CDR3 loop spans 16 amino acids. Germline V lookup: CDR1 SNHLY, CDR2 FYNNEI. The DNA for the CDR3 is TGTGCCAGCAGTGGGGAGGGGGGAAGGAACACAGATACGCAGTATTTT. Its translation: CASSGEGGRNTDTQYF.